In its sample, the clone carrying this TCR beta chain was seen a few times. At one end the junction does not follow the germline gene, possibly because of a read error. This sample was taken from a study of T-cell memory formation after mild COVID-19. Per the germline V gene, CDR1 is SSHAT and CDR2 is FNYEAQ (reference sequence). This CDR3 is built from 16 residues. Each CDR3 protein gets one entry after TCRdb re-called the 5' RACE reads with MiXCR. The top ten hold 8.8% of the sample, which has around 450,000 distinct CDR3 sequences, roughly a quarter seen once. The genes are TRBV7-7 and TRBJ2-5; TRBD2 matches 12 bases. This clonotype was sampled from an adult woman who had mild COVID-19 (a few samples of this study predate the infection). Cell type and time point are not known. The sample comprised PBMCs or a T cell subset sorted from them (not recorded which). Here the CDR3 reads CASSLAPSGRAGTQYF. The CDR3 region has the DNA TGTGCTAGCAGCTTAGCTCCTAGCGGGAGGGCCGGGACCCAGTACTTC.